This entry lists 16 T cell receptor beta chains sequenced from one sample in a study of T cell changes during pregnancy in multiple sclerosis. The protocol was immunoSEQ multiplex PCR, while the TCRdb copy is restricted to in-frame clones and leaves out a portion. In the table there are some 29,000 clones, around 90% of which are singletons. The source material was CD4+ T cells from peripheral blood mononuclear cells, sampled in the first trimester of pregnancy. All receptors derive from a female donor in good health, enrolled as a control in a pregnancy study.

This clone was recorded once. The chain recombines TRBV19 with TRBJ2-7; 9 nucleotides match TRBD1. Looked up from germline, CDR1 is LNHDA and CDR2 is SQIVND (reference sequence). The CDR3 consists of 15 residues. V was clipped by 6 bases and J by 2 bases; unmatched bases: 8. The CDR3 loop reads CASSSRDRETYEQYF. CDR3 bases: TGTGCCAGTAGCTCCAGGGACAGGGAAACCTACGAGCAGTACTTC.

This chain joins TRBV6-6 and TRBJ1-1; 8 nucleotides line up with TRBD1. The CDR3 is made up of 12 amino acids. From germline, CDR1 is MNHNY and CDR2 SVGAGI (reference sequence). The junction had 3 bases not matched to a gene; V was cut back by 7 bases and J by 5 bases. The CDR3 spells CASNRGGTEAFF. The CDR3 nucleotides are TGTGCCAGCAACAGGGGGGGAACTGAAGCTTTCTTT.

The rearrangement uses TRBV27 and TRBJ1-6; tentative D call: TRBD1 (5 bases). Trimming removed 7 bases at V and 5 bases at J, with 21 bases between. The CDR3 is 17 residues long. Germline CDR1 reads MNHEY; CDR2 reads SMNVEV (reference sequence). The CDR3 region is CASTPLLRPGNNSPLHF. As DNA, the CDR3 is TGTGCCAGCACCCCGCTGCTCCGGCCAGGGAATAATTCACCCCTCCACTTT.

This chain uses TRBV29-1 with TRBJ2-2; 15 bases agree with TRBD2. Germline V gene data show CDR1 as SQVTM and CDR2 as ANQGSEA. The V and J ends lost 7 bases and 6 bases, in that order; junction bases with no gene match: 9. The CDR3 totals 16 residues. This CDR3 reads CSALGLAGGLAGELFF. The CDR3 DNA follows: TGCAGCGCGTTAGGACTAGCGGGGGGGTTAGCCGGGGAGCTGTTTTTT.

This chain joins TRBV10-2 and TRBJ2-2, with 10 bases aligning to TRBD2. This CDR3 is built from 15 residues. The ends lost 6 bases at V and 4 bases at J; junction bases unmatched: 5. In germline, CDR1 is WSHSY, CDR2 SAAADI. The CDR3 is CASRSGGASTGELFF. The CDR3 DNA is TGCGCCAGCAGGAGCGGGGGGGCGAGCACCGGGGAGCTGTTTTTT.

The chain is built from TRBV7-9 and TRBJ1-2, with D possibly TRBD1 on 5 matching bases. Germline V gene data show CDR1 as SEHNR and CDR2 as FQNEAQ (reference sequence). The CDR3 has 13 residues. The V end was cut by 2 bases, the J end by 6 bases, with 10 bases between. The CDR3: CASSLTGDDGYTF. DNA for the CDR3: TGTGCCAGCAGCTTAACAGGTGATGATGGCTACACCTTC.

The chain recombines TRBV6-5 with TRBJ2-1, with 8 positions matching TRBD1. The germline V gene has CDR1 MNHEY and CDR2 SVGAGI. The CDR3 contains 15 residues. V lost 2 bases and J lost 4; bases outside the gene matches: 4. CDR3 residues: CASSYQGALYNEQFF. For the CDR3, the DNA is TGTGCCAGCAGTTACCAGGGGGCTCTATACAATGAGCAGTTCTTC.

The V gene is TRBV6-5, the J gene TRBJ1-1, with 7 nucleotides matching TRBD1. V lost 0 bases, J lost 5 bases, and 0 bases stayed unmatched. The CDR3 sequence is 13 residues long. Germline V lookup: CDR1 MNHEY, CDR2 SVGAGI. The CDR3 reads CASSYSQGTEAFF. The CDR3 DNA follows: TGTGCCAGCAGTTACTCACAGGGGACTGAAGCTTTCTTT.

The gene calls are TRBV6-6 and TRBJ2-3, with 8 bases lining up with TRBD2. Germline CDR1 reads MNHNY; CDR2 reads SVGAGI (reference sequence). V trimming: 7 bases; J trimming: 3 bases; junction bases outside the gene matches: 6. This CDR3 is 14 amino acids long. CDR3: CASTSGLETDTQYF. The CDR3 bases are TGTGCCAGCACCTCGGGACTAGAGACAGATACGCAGTATTTT.

This sequence joins TRBV18 and TRBJ1-1; D call uncertain. V was pared by 3 bases and J by 5 bases, with 7 bases between. The germline V gene encodes CDR1 KGHSH and CDR2 LQKENI. The CDR3 runs to 12 residues. CDR3 in amino acids: CASSPWPTEAFF. In DNA, the CDR3 is TGTGCCAGCTCACCGTGGCCGACTGAAGCTTTCTTT.

The chain recombines TRBV11-2 with TRBJ2-5; D is perhaps TRBD2 (7 bases). Germline assignment: CDR1 SGHAT and CDR2 FQNNGV. The germline V and J ends were trimmed by 0 bases and 5 bases, with 19 bases remaining between them. CDR3 length equals 17 residues. The DNA for the CDR3 is TGTGCCAGCAGCTTAGATCTGGGGGGGCGGTTCGGGGAGACCCAGTACTTC. Protein sequence: CASSLDLGGRFGETQYF.

V and J are TRBV5-1 and TRBJ2-5; 9 positions match TRBD1. The V segment lost 4 bases and the J segment 5 bases; nucleotides outside the gene matches: 6. Per the germline V gene, CDR1 is SGHRS and CDR2 is YFSETQ. CDR3 length: 14 amino acids. CDR3 sequence (DNA): TGCGCCAGCAGCGGCCAGACAGGGGGGGAGACCCAGTACTTC. Translation gives CASSGQTGGETQYF.

The CDR3 loop is CATSTEEGIAYEQYF. The DNA for the CDR3 is TGTGCCACCAGCACGGAGGAGGGAATTGCCTACGAGCAGTACTTC. This chain joins TRBV15 and TRBJ2-7; D might be TRBD2 (6 bases). Trimming stripped 4 bases from V and 2 bases from J, with 15 bases between. The CDR3 sequence is 15 residues long. Per the germline V gene, CDR1 is LNHNV and CDR2 is YYDKDF (reference sequence).

This chain joins TRBV11-2 and TRBJ2-1; 7 bases match TRBD2. CDR1 and CDR2 (germline): SGHAT, FQNNGV. This CDR3 is built from 13 residues. The ends lost 3 bases at V and 9 bases at J; junction bases unmatched: 5. The CDR3 region is CASSFEREGEQFF. The CDR3 DNA sequence: TGTGCCAGCAGCTTTGAGCGGGAAGGTGAGCAGTTCTTC.

The gene calls are TRBV6-5 and TRBJ2-1; D is undetermined. Germline values: CDR1 MNHEY, CDR2 SVGAGI. V was pared by 2 bases and J by 6 bases, with 14 bases between. This CDR3 contains 15 residues. CDR3 residues: CASSYGFGGVNEQFF. In nucleotides, the CDR3 is TGTGCCAGCAGTTACGGGTTTGGTGGAGTCAATGAGCAGTTCTTC.

The CDR3 loop reads CAISEPKTPRLFF. The CDR3 DNA follows: TGTGCCATCAGTGAGCCCAAGACACCCCGGCTGTTTTTT. The genes are TRBV10-3 and TRBJ2-2, with D unresolved. The CDR3 is 13 amino acids. V dropped 2 bases and J dropped 13 bases, with 14 bases sitting between them. Per the germline V gene, CDR1 is ENHRY and CDR2 is SYGVKD.